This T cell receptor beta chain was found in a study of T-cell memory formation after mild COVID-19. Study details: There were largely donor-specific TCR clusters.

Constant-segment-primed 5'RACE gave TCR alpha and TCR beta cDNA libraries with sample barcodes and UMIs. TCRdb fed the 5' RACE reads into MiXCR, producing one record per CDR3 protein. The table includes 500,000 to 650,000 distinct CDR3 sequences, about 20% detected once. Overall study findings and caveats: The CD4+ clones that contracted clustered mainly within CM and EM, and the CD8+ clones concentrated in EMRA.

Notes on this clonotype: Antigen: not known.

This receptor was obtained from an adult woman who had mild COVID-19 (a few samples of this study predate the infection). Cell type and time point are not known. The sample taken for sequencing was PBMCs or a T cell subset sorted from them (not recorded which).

The CDR3 sequence: CSAGLTSWETQYF. CDR3 nucleotide sequence: TGCAGTGCCGGTCTGACTAGCTGGGAGACCCAGTACTTC. This chain joins TRBV20-1 and TRBJ2-5; 7 bases line up with TRBD2. V was pared by 6 bases and J by 5 bases, with 9 bases of the junction left unmatched. Germline V lookup: CDR1 DFQATT, CDR2 SNEGSKA (reference sequence). The CDR3 is 13 residues long.